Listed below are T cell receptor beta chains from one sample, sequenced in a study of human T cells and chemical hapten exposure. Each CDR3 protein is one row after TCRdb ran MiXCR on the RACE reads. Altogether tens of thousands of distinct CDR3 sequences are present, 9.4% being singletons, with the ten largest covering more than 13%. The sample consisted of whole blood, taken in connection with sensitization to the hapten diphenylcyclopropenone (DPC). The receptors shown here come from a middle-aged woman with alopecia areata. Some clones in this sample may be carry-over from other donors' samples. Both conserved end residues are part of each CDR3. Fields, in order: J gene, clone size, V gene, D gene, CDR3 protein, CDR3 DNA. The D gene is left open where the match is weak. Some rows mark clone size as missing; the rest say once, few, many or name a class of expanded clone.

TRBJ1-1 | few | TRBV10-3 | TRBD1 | CAISYGQGGTEAFF | TGTGCCATCAGCTACGGACAGGGGGGCACTGAAGCTTTCTTT
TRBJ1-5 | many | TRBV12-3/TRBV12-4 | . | CASSLSEDSYSNQPQHF | TGTGCCAGCAGTTTATCCGAGGACAGCTATAGCAATCAGCCCCAGCATTTT
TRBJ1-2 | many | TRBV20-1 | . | CSATLKARGYTF | TGCAGTGCGACTCTCAAGGCCCGGGGCTACACCTTC
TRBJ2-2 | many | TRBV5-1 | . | CASSPAVSGELFF | TGCGCCAGCAGCCCTGCAGTCTCCGGGGAGCTGTTTTTT
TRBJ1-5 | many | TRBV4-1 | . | CASSQDLNIDQPQHF | TGCGCCAGCAGCCAAGATCTGAACATAGATCAGCCCCAGCATTTT
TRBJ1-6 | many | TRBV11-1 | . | CASSLRGYNSPLHF | TGTGCCAGCAGCCTGAGGGGGTACAATTCACCCCTCCACTTT
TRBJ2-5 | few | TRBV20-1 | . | CSAAGYQQETQYF | TGCAGTGCTGCGGGGTACCAGCAAGAGACCCAGTACTTC
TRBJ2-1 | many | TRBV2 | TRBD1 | CASSELGQGAAPQFF | TGTGCCAGCAGTGAATTGGGACAGGGGGCAGCCCCGCAGTTCTTC
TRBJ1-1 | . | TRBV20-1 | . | CSAKRAQRNTEAFF | TGCAGTGCTAAGCGGGCCCAGCGGAACACTGAAGCTTTCTTT
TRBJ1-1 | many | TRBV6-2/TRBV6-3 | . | CASSYEDFAEAFF | TGTGCCAGCAGTTACGAGGATTTCGCTGAAGCTTTCTTT
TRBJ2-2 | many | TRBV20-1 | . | CSASPSATGELFF | TGCAGTGCTAGCCCAAGTGCCACCGGGGAGCTGTTTTTT